Each of the 4 T cell receptor beta chains below was sequenced from the same sample in a study of spatial heterogeneity in lung cancer. Described time point: sample taken at primary tumor resection. Frozen PBMC, nontumor lung or tumor provided whole RNA, which was sequenced unsorted. MiXCR, run by TCRdb on the 5' RACE reads, gives a single entry per CDR3 protein. This sample yields tens of thousands of distinct CDR3 sequences, of which approximately 12% are seen a single time; approximately 39% belongs to the top ten. Sequencing used PBMCs, obtained at surgery. The source of these receptors is a male donor with early-stage non-small cell lung cancer.

CDR3 DNA: TGTGCCAGCAGTTACATTCTTAGCGGGAGGGGCTACAATGAGCAGTTCTTC. Translation gives CASSYILSGRGYNEQFF. This rearrangement joins TRBV6-2 or TRBV6-3 to TRBJ2-1; 11 bases are shared with TRBD2. CDR1 is MNHEY and CDR2 is SVGEGT in the germline V gene. Trimming at V came to 2 bases and at J to 3 bases, leaving 6 bases not matched to a gene. This CDR3 is built from 17 residues.

This clonotype was seen a few times. The chain uses TRBV10-3 and TRBJ2-5, with TRBD1 identical over 9 bases. CDR1 and CDR2 (germline): ENHRY, SYGVKD. CDR3 length equals 14 residues. V gave up 5 bases and J gave up 5 bases; unmatched junction bases: 6. The CDR3: CAISSGQGYETQYF. CDR3 bases: TGTGCCATCAGTTCGGGACAGGGATACGAGACCCAGTACTTC.

This clonotype was observed many times. The chain couples TRBV30 to TRBJ1-2, with 7 bases fitting TRBD1. Germline V gene sequence: CDR1 GTSNPN, CDR2 SVGIG (reference sequence). The V gene end was trimmed by 0 bases and the J gene end by 0 bases; junction bases not matched to a gene: 10. This CDR3 is 17 amino acids long. The chain's CDR3 is CAWSVPGQALANYGYTF. DNA of the CDR3: TGTGCCTGGAGTGTACCCGGACAGGCCTTAGCTAACTATGGCTACACCTTC.

This clonotype occurred a few times. The chain recombines TRBV30 with TRBJ1-2; D may be TRBD1 (6 bases). The CDR3 totals 14 residues. Germline CDR1 reads GTSNPN; CDR2 reads SVGIG (reference sequence). V was clipped by 0 bases and J by 4 bases, with 12 bases between them. The CDR3 region has the DNA TGTGCCTGGAGTGTAGTACAGGGAAGCTATGGCTACACCTTC. As protein: CAWSVVQGSYGYTF.